This TCR beta chain was found in a study of PD-1 blockade in classical Hodgkin lymphoma. Every patient had relapsed following autologous stem cell transplantation, and cohorts differed in brentuximab vedotin exposure. Here immunoSEQ multiplex PCR was the method, and the copy in TCRdb shows in-frame clones only, minus some. Of around 45,000 clones in the sample, roughly 72% were seen once. The CDR3 sequence is 13 residues long. V shed 5 bases, J shed 3 bases, and the junction held 2 bases outside the gene matches. Germline assignment: CDR1 GTSNPN and CDR2 SVGIG (reference sequence). The receptor was derived from a human donor with classical Hodgkin lymphoma. The sequencing used peripheral blood mononuclear cells (PBMCs), collected before the second cycle of nivolumab. The chain combines TRBV30 with TRBJ1-5; 9 bases align to TRBD1. The CDR3 here is CAWGTGPNQPQHF. DNA for the CDR3: TGTGCCTGGGGGACAGGGCCCAATCAGCCCCAGCATTTT.